These 23 T cell receptor beta chains were sequenced from one sample in a study of blood T cell repertoires in COVID-19 (dated by TCRdb to between 2020 and 2021). The library was made by the immunoSEQ multiplex PCR assay. What TCRdb holds here is the immuneACCESS table cut down to in-frame rearrangements. Part of the clones is not present; checked against another copy, under half of the missing clones reflect an unresolved V gene, and the others are unexplained. For this sample there are 300,000 to 450,000 clones; 81% appear just once. Around 1.1% of the sample is in the top ten clones. Material: peripheral blood. These receptors were taken from a human donor with acute or convalescent COVID-19. The donor label of this sample is uncertain.

The chain uses TRBV2 and TRBJ1-4; tentative D call: TRBD1 (5 bases). Trimming removed 4 bases at V and 5 bases at J, with 8 bases between. This CDR3 has 13 residues. From germline, CDR1 is SNHLY and CDR2 FYNNEI. The CDR3, as DNA: TGTGCCAGCAGTGTTGGGGGGAATGAAAAACTGTTTTTT. It codes for CASSVGGNEKLFF. The full variable domain, its missing parts supplied by reference TRBV2 and TRBJ1-4, is EPEVTQTPSHQVTQMGQEVILRCVPISNHLYFYWYRQILGQKVEFLVSFYNNEISEKSEIFDDQFSVERPDGSNFTLKIRSTKLEDSAMYFCASSVGGNEKLFFGSGTQLSVL.

This clone was detected a few times. The chain couples TRBV19 to TRBJ1-5; TRBD1 is a possible D gene (5 bases). V gave up 5 bases and J gave up 0 bases, with 11 bases separating them. The CDR3 sequence is 15 residues long. Looked up from germline, CDR1 is LNHDA and CDR2 is SQIVND (reference sequence). CDR3 in amino acids: CASSVSGHSNQPQHF. The CDR3, as DNA: TGTGCCAGTAGTGTCTCAGGGCATAGCAATCAGCCCCAGCATTTT.

The chain links TRBV28 to TRBJ1-1, with TRBD1 identical over 9 bases. The CDR3 contains 15 residues. Trimming cost V 3 bases and J 6 bases; bases outside gene matches: 8. Per the germline V gene, CDR1 is MDHEN and CDR2 is SYDVKM. CDR3 sequence reads: CASSFLTGGVAEAFF. For the CDR3, the DNA is TGTGCCAGCAGTTTCCTGACAGGGGGGGTCGCTGAAGCTTTCTTT.

The genes are TRBV7-2 and TRBJ2-7; the D gene is possibly TRBD2 (5 bases). CDR1 is SGHTA, CDR2 FQGNSA, per germline. V dropped 0 bases and J dropped 4 bases, with 13 bases sitting between them. CDR3 length: 15 amino acids. CDR3: CASSLAYREQYEQYF. Written as DNA, the CDR3 is TGTGCCAGCAGCTTAGCTTACCGGGAACAATACGAGCAGTACTTC. Combining the CDR3 with reference TRBV7-2 and TRBJ2-7 gives the whole variable domain GAGVSQSPSNKVTEKGKDVELRCDPISGHTALYWYRQSLGQGLEFLIYFQGNSAPDKSGLPSDRFSAERTGGSVSTLTIQRTQQEDSAVYLCASSLAYREQYEQYFGPGTRLTVT.

The chain uses TRBV6-6 and TRBJ2-1; D is perhaps TRBD1 (5 bases). The CDR3 runs 14 residues. The germline V gene has CDR1 MNHNY and CDR2 SVGAGI (reference sequence). Trimming stripped 5 bases from V and 9 bases from J, with 17 bases between. This chain's CDR3 is CASSKETEISEQFF. In nucleotides, the CDR3 is TGTGCCAGCAGTAAGGAGACAGAGATTTCTGAGCAGTTCTTC.

V and J are TRBV6-5 and TRBJ1-5; D gene uncertain. The length of the CDR3 is 13 residues. Trimming shortened V by 6 bases and J by 2 bases, and 8 bases separated the two germline ends. The germline V gene has CDR1 MNHEY and CDR2 SVGAGI. CDR3 loop: CASSRFGNQPQHF. The DNA for the CDR3 is TGTGCCAGCAGCAGGTTTGGCAATCAGCCCCAGCATTTT.

The gene calls are TRBV11-3 and TRBJ2-6, with D possibly TRBD1 on 5 matching bases. The germline gives CDR1 SGHNT, CDR2 YENEEA. Trimming removed 0 bases at V and 0 bases at J, with 24 bases between. The length of the CDR3 is 22 residues. CDR3 DNA sequence: TGTGCCAGCAGCTTAGACCTTGACAGTCCCGGACGCTCGGTCTCTGGGGCCAACGTCCTGACTTTC. It yields the protein CASSLDLDSPGRSVSGANVLTF.

V is TRBV29-1 and J is TRBJ2-5; D gene ambiguous. Between the trimmed V and J ends, which lost 0 bases and 7 bases, there was a span of 12 bases. This CDR3 has 13 residues. CDR1 is SQVTM and CDR2 is ANQGSEA in the germline V gene. CDR3 DNA: TGCAGCGTTGAAGACCCAAGCTTCGGGACCCAGTACTTC. Translating gives CSVEDPSFGTQYF.

This clone was observed once. The CDR3 loop reads CACSRTGAGNTIYF. The CDR3 nucleotides read TGTGCCTGCTCAAGGACAGGGGCTGGAAACACCATATATTTT. V and J are TRBV6-5 and TRBJ1-3; the match to TRBD1 covers 9 bases. CDR3 length: 14 amino acids. V trimming: 11 bases; J trimming: 2 bases; junction bases outside the gene matches: 7. Germline V gene data show CDR1 as MNHEY and CDR2 as SVGAGI.

V and J are TRBV19 and TRBJ2-7; TRBD1 might be the D (5 bases). Germline CDR1 is LNHDA and CDR2 is SQIVND (reference sequence). Trimming removed 5 bases from V and 5 bases from J, with 19 bases in between. The length of the CDR3 is 15 residues. As DNA, the CDR3 is TGTGCCAGTAGTCCCCGTCCCAGGGTCAAGGACGAGCAGTACTTC. Translated: CASSPRPRVKDEQYF. Supplemented by reference TRBV19 and TRBJ2-7, the full variable domain reads DGGITQSPKYLFRKEGQNVTLSCEQNLNHDAMYWYRQDPGQGLRLIYYSQIVNDFQKGDIAEGYSVSREKKESFPLTVTSAQKNPTAFYLCASSPRPRVKDEQYFGPGTRLTVT.

CDR3 protein: CASSPDRGGTEAFF. The DNA of the CDR3 is TGTGCCAGCAGTCCCGACAGGGGGGGGACTGAAGCTTTCTTT. The V and J genes are TRBV28 and TRBJ1-1; 9 bases line up with TRBD1. The CDR3 covers 14 residues. Looked up from germline, CDR1 is MDHEN and CDR2 is SYDVKM. After removal of 5 bases from V and 5 bases from J, the junction contained 6 bases not matched to a gene.

The chain uses TRBV10-3 and TRBJ2-1, with TRBD2 identical over 13 bases. V lost 3 bases and J lost 4; bases outside the gene matches: 12. CDR1 and CDR2 from the germline V gene are ENHRY and SYGVKD. The CDR3 runs 19 residues. The CDR3 protein is CAISDLGGLAGAKYNEQFF. The CDR3 nucleotides read TGTGCCATCAGTGACCTCGGCGGACTAGCGGGAGCCAAGTACAATGAGCAGTTCTTC.

The rearrangement uses TRBV29-1 and TRBJ2-1; possible D gene TRBD2, 6 bases. This CDR3 has 13 residues. Germline V gene sequence: CDR1 SQVTM, CDR2 ANQGSEA. The V and J ends lost 6 bases and 4 bases respectively, with 13 bases between them. DNA for the CDR3: TGCAGCGTGCGACACGGGACTTACAATGAGCAGTTCTTC. Translated: CSVRHGTYNEQFF.

The CDR3 DNA sequence: TGTGCCAGCAGTTCACTGACTAGCGGGGGGCTTTACGAGCAGTACTTC. This gives the protein CASSSLTSGGLYEQYF. V is TRBV28 and J is TRBJ2-7, with 13 nucleotides matching TRBD2. Trimming took 4 bases from V and 4 from J; bases not matched to a gene: 7. The length of the CDR3 is 16 residues. Germline lookup yields CDR1 MDHEN and CDR2 SYDVKM.

The rearrangement joins TRBV11-2 to TRBJ2-6; weak D call: TRBD2 (6 bases). The CDR3 totals 18 residues. Germline V CDR1 and CDR2: SGHAT, FQNNGV. V was cut by 4 bases and J by 0 bases, with 16 bases left in between. The CDR3 spells CASSSPGRGPSGANVLTF. For the CDR3, the DNA is TGTGCCAGCAGCTCCCCCGGGAGAGGGCCCTCTGGGGCCAACGTCCTGACTTTC.

The chain uses TRBV2 and TRBJ2-6; D might be TRBD2 (6 bases). Per germline, CDR1 SNHLY and CDR2 FYNNEI. This CDR3 has 17 residues. The V and J ends lost 6 bases and 1 base respectively, with 16 bases between them. CDR3 region: CASRGLPRGSGANVLTF. CDR3 DNA: TGTGCCAGCAGAGGACTACCTAGGGGTTCTGGGGCCAACGTCCTGACTTTC.

The chain uses TRBV4-1 and TRBJ2-6, with 7 bases identical to TRBD2. Germline V gives CDR1 MGHRA, CDR2 YSYEKL. This CDR3 has 17 amino acids. Trimming cost V 1 base and J 0 bases; bases outside gene matches: 3. CDR3 DNA: TGCGCCAGCAGCCAAGCAGCGGGGAGCTCTGGGGCCAACGTCCTGACTTTC. Translation gives CASSQAAGSSGANVLTF.

The gene calls are TRBV10-2 and TRBJ1-1; D gene uncertain. Per germline, CDR1 WSHSY and CDR2 SAAADI. The CDR3 spans 14 residues. With 4 bases removed from V and 0 bases from J, the gap between germline ends came to 9 bases. CDR3 amino acids: CASSVHGVNTEAFF. DNA for the CDR3: TGCGCCAGCAGTGTCCACGGGGTGAACACTGAAGCTTTCTTT.

V gene TRBV4-2 combines with J gene TRBJ2-2; 12 nucleotides agree with TRBD2. This CDR3 has 19 residues. CDR1 LGHNA and CDR2 YNFKEQ come from the germline V gene. With 0 bases clipped from V and 6 bases from J, the junction kept 11 bases outside the gene matches. CDR3 in DNA: TGTGCCAGCAGCCAAGATCCGGTGCTAGCGGGAGGGCCCGCCGGGGAGCTGTTTTTT. It codes for CASSQDPVLAGGPAGELFF.

This clone was found a few times. The genes are TRBV14 and TRBJ2-1; the D gene is possibly TRBD2 (6 bases). V lost 1 base to trimming and J lost 8 bases, with 15 bases between them. Germline CDR1 is SGHDN and CDR2 is FVKESK. The length of the CDR3 is 15 residues. CDR3 residues: CASSQVLASSHEQFF. The DNA of the CDR3 is TGTGCCAGCAGCCAAGTACTAGCTTCTAGCCATGAGCAGTTCTTC.

The rearrangement links TRBV15 to TRBJ2-7; 11 nucleotides match TRBD1. Germline loops: CDR1 LNHNV, CDR2 YYDKDF (reference sequence). The CDR3 runs to 14 residues. With 5 bases clipped from V and 6 bases from J, the junction kept 6 bases outside the gene matches. CDR3 sequence: CATSGWGTGGEQYF. The CDR3 nucleotides are TGTGCCACCAGCGGATGGGGGACAGGGGGCGAGCAGTACTTC.

The V and J genes are TRBV7-9 and TRBJ1-1; D gene ambiguous. CDR3 length equals 13 residues. Trimming shortened V by 0 bases and J by 5 bases, and 7 bases separated the two germline ends. From germline, CDR1 is SEHNR and CDR2 FQNEAQ (reference sequence). CDR3 sequence reads: CASSLAFGTEAFF. In nucleotides, the CDR3 is TGTGCCAGCAGCTTAGCTTTCGGGACTGAAGCTTTCTTT.

The gene calls are TRBV10-1 and TRBJ2-5; 7 bases match TRBD2. The CDR3 is 13 residues long. Per the germline V gene, CDR1 is WNHNN and CDR2 is SYGVQD (reference sequence). J was trimmed by 4 bases and V by 5 bases; bases with no gene match: 4. CDR3 sequence reads: CASSSTGGETQYF. CDR3 coding DNA: TGCGCCAGCAGTTCTACGGGAGGAGAGACCCAGTACTTC.